These 31 T cell receptor beta chains were all obtained from the same sample, sequenced in a study of cytomegalovirus exposure and HLA in healthy donors. PCR amplification relied on 60 Vbeta primers (plus 13 Jbeta primers). Sequencing was performed with immunoSEQ multiplex PCR; in TCRdb, only in-frame clones are kept and a portion is missing. Of more than 80,000 clones in the sample, 60% to 80% were seen once. Sequencing was performed on PBMCs. Every receptor here comes from a man in his sixties in good health and CMV-seronegative.

The rearrangement links TRBV10-3 to TRBJ2-3; 8 nucleotides align to TRBD2. The CDR3 contains 18 residues. After removal of 2 bases from V and 0 bases from J, the junction contained 10 bases not matched to a gene. Looked up from germline, CDR1 is ENHRY and CDR2 is SYGVKD. The CDR3 region has the DNA TGTGCCATCAGTGAGGGACGGGAGGGCCTTCTGAGCACAGATACGCAGTATTTT. This gives the protein CAISEGREGLLSTDTQYF.

The chain joins TRBV5-1 to TRBJ1-2, with TRBD1 matching over 9 bases. Unmatched junction bases numbered 7, after V lost 0 bases and J lost 10 bases. The CDR3 covers 14 residues. Germline CDR1 reads SGHRS; CDR2 reads YFSETQ. The CDR3 DNA follows: TGCGCCAGCAGCTTGGAAGGACAGGGGAGCGACTACACCTTC. This gives the protein CASSLEGQGSDYTF.

In this sample, this clone turned up a few times. This chain links TRBV20-1 with TRBJ2-1; D gene uncertain. The V end lost 6 bases, the J end lost 9 bases, and 12 bases lay between the germline ends. The CDR3 contains 11 residues. Germline loops: CDR1 DFQATT, CDR2 SNEGSKA (reference sequence). In DNA form, the CDR3 reads TGCAGTGCCCGAATCAACGGTGAGCAGTTCTTC. Its protein is CSARINGEQFF.

This chain joins TRBV4-2 and TRBJ1-2, with 9 bases aligning to TRBD1. The germline V gene encodes CDR1 LGHNA and CDR2 YNFKEQ. V was pared by 2 bases and J by 2 bases, with 6 bases of the junction left unmatched. The CDR3 is 16 residues long. CDR3 protein: CASSQKDRGGNYGYTF. The CDR3 DNA is TGTGCCAGCAGCCAAAAAGACAGGGGGGGCAACTATGGCTACACCTTC.

The chain recombines TRBV11-3 with TRBJ1-6, with a weak D call TRBD1 (5 bases). There are 18 residues in the CDR3. The ends were cut back, 1 base at V and 6 bases at J, with 19 bases in the middle. From germline, CDR1 is SGHNT and CDR2 YENEEA. This CDR3 is CASSLGKRGYRSNSPLHF. Here the CDR3 DNA reads TGTGCCAGCAGCTTAGGTAAGAGAGGTTACAGGAGTAATTCACCCCTCCACTTT.

This chain uses TRBV28 with TRBJ1-5; TRBD1 aligns across 8 bases. The germline CDR1 and CDR2 sequences are MDHEN and SYDVKM. The J segment lost 11 bases and the V segment lost 5 bases, leaving 17 bases of the junction unmatched. The CDR3 length is 16 residues. The CDR3 nucleotides read TGTGCCAGCAGTAGGACATCCGGGACAGGAGTCTGGACCCAGCATTTT. Protein product: CASSRTSGTGVWTQHF.

V is TRBV28 and J is TRBJ2-7; 7 positions match TRBD2. Trimming removed 6 bases from V and 5 bases from J; junction bases left unmatched: 7. Per germline, CDR1 MDHEN and CDR2 SYDVKM. The CDR3 consists of 13 residues. The CDR3: CASSPWEGNEQYF. The CDR3 DNA is TGTGCCAGCAGCCCCTGGGAGGGCAACGAGCAGTACTTC. Full variable domain (remainder filled in from reference TRBV28 and TRBJ2-7): DVKVTQSSRYLVKRTGEKVFLECVQDMDHENMFWYRQDPGLGLRLIYFSYDVKMKEKGDIPEGYSVSREKKERFSLILESASTNQTSMYLCASSPWEGNEQYFGPGTRLTVT.

The rearrangement joins TRBV6-4 to TRBJ2-7; tentatively, D is TRBD2 (5 bases). Germline CDR1 and CDR2: MRHNA and SNTAGT. V shed 0 bases and J shed 6 bases, with 15 bases lying between them. CDR3 length equals 15 residues. CDR3 amino acids: CASSDSGVSEAEQYF. In DNA, the CDR3 is TGTGCCAGCAGTGACTCCGGGGTTTCAGAAGCCGAGCAGTACTTC.

This clone was picked up a small number of times. The chain is built from TRBV19 and TRBJ1-1; perhaps TRBD1 as D (5 bases). Trimming removed 8 bases at V and 4 bases at J, with 11 bases between. Germline V lookup: CDR1 LNHDA, CDR2 SQIVND (reference sequence). The CDR3 has 12 amino acids. The chain's CDR3 is CASQGYGTEAFF. DNA for the CDR3: TGTGCCAGTCAGGGATATGGCACTGAAGCTTTCTTT.

This clone was detected once. The chain carries TRBV7-9 and TRBJ2-5; D perhaps matches TRBD2 (6 bases). Germline assignment: CDR1 SEHNR and CDR2 FQNEAQ (reference sequence). V was shortened by 2 bases and J by 3 bases, with 7 bases between the two germline ends. The CDR3 totals 13 residues. For the CDR3, the DNA is TGTGCCAGCAGCTTAAGACTAGAAGAGACCCAGTACTTC. Protein product: CASSLRLEETQYF.

The chain carries TRBV21-1 and TRBJ1-4; the table's D call of TRBD1 was not tested on the DNA. TRBV21-1 is marked as a pseudogene. The CDR3 has 14 amino acids. The CDR3 sequence is CASSKCRAGEKLFF. For the CDR3, the DNA is TGTGCCAGCAGCAAATGCAGGGCAGGGGAAAAACTGTTTTTT.

Here the CDR3 reads CASSPPNRGSGYTF. The CDR3 bases are TGTGCCAGCAGCCCCCCAAATAGGGGTTCGGGCTACACCTTC. V gene TRBV5-4 combines with J gene TRBJ1-2; TRBD1 might be the D (5 bases). Trimming took 4 bases from V and 8 from J, leaving 18 bases between them. Germline V gene sequence: CDR1 SGHNT, CDR2 YYREEE (reference sequence). This CDR3 comprises 14 residues. The full variable domain, in which reference TRBV5-4 and TRBJ1-2 provide the parts outside the CDR3, is ETGVTQSPTHLIKTRGQQVTLRCSSQSGHNTVSWYQQALGQGPQFIFQYYREEENGRGNFPPRFSGLQFPNYSSELNVNALELDDSALYLCASSPPNRGSGYTFGSGTRLTVV.

The chain joins TRBV6-1 to TRBJ2-7, with D unresolved. Per germline, CDR1 MNHNS and CDR2 SASEGT. The V end was cut by 1 base, the J end by 0 bases, with 7 bases between. The CDR3 spans 14 residues. The CDR3 sequence is CASSEGPSSYEQYF. In DNA form, the CDR3 reads TGTGCCAGCAGTGAAGGGCCCAGCTCCTACGAGCAGTACTTC.

A single count supports this clone. The V call is TRBV14, the J call TRBJ1-1, with D unclear. The V gene lost 1 base and the J gene lost 1 base, with 7 bases spanning the gap. The CDR3 runs 14 residues. The germline V gene encodes CDR1 SGHDN and CDR2 FVKESK. The CDR3 loop is CASSQVIGNTEAFF. The CDR3, as DNA: TGTGCCAGCAGCCAAGTTATCGGGAACACTGAAGCTTTCTTT.

This clone was observed a handful of times. The chain joins TRBV25-1 to TRBJ2-7; 9 bases agree with TRBD1. The CDR3 sequence is 12 residues long. Germline CDR1 MGHDK, CDR2 SYGVNS. The J segment lost 6 bases and the V segment lost 8 bases, leaving 5 bases of the junction unmatched. Written as DNA, the CDR3 is TGTGCCAGCGGGACAGGGTTGAGCGAGCAGTACTTC. It translates to CASGTGLSEQYF.

The chain has TRBV6-6 and TRBJ2-3, with a tentative D call TRBD1 (5 bases). V was shortened by 3 bases and J by 4 bases, with 14 bases between the two germline ends. The CDR3 covers 15 residues. Germline-derived CDR1 and CDR2 are MNHNY and SVGAGI (reference sequence). The CDR3 coding sequence is TGTGCCAGCAGTTATGGGTCAGGGTGGCCAGATACGCAGTATTTT. Amino acids: CASSYGSGWPDTQYF.

The chain employs TRBV2 and TRBJ2-3, with 16 positions matching TRBD2. CDR3 size: 18 residues. CDR1 SNHLY and CDR2 FYNNEI come from the germline V gene. The V segment lost 6 bases and the J segment 0 bases; nucleotides outside the gene matches: 6. The CDR3 DNA sequence: TGTGCCAGCAGCCTGGGACTAGCGGGGGGGCCTAGCACAGATACGCAGTATTTT. It translates to CASSLGLAGGPSTDTQYF.

This clone has only a few counts. The V and J genes are TRBV5-1 and TRBJ1-2, with TRBD1 matching 9 bases. Germline-derived CDR1 and CDR2 are SGHRS and YFSETQ. With 7 bases clipped from V and 4 bases from J, the junction kept 8 bases outside the gene matches. The CDR3 is made up of 14 amino acids. CDR3 DNA sequence: TGCGCCAGCGGTAACAGGGGGCCTAGCTATGGCTACACCTTC. Protein product: CASGNRGPSYGYTF.

This clone is a singleton in its sample. This sequence joins TRBV10-3 and TRBJ1-2, with D hard to call. Germline CDR1 ENHRY, CDR2 SYGVKD. The V end lost 5 bases, the J end lost 0 bases, and 7 bases lay between the germline ends. This CDR3 is built from 13 residues. In DNA form, the CDR3 reads TGTGCCATCAGTCTTGACACTAACTATGGCTACACCTTC. Its translation is CAISLDTNYGYTF.

This rearrangement joins TRBV6-5 to TRBJ2-7; 8 nucleotides agree with TRBD1. The length of the CDR3 is 14 residues. Germline V CDR1 and CDR2: MNHEY, SVGAGI. Trimming at V came to 6 bases and at J to 4 bases, leaving 8 bases not matched to a gene. CDR3 DNA sequence: TGTGCCAGCAGGCCGGGACAGGCTCTATACGAGCAGTACTTC. This translates into CASRPGQALYEQYF.

This rearrangement joins TRBV18 to TRBJ2-3, with 12 bases fitting TRBD1. The CDR3 contains 16 residues. V was clipped by 3 bases and J by 4 bases; unmatched bases: 5. Germline V gives CDR1 KGHSH, CDR2 LQKENI. DNA of the CDR3: TGTGCCAGCTCACCCGGGACAGGGGGCGCATCAGATACGCAGTATTTT. Protein product: CASSPGTGGASDTQYF.

In this sample, this clone turned up once. The CDR3 DNA is TGTGCCAGCAGCTTATCAGGTAGGCACACTGAAGCTTTCTTT. Protein product: CASSLSGRHTEAFF. The chain recombines TRBV11-2 with TRBJ1-1; no definite D call. CDR1 SGHAT and CDR2 FQNNGV come from the germline V gene. This CDR3 is 14 amino acids long. Trimming took off 2 bases at V and 3 bases at J, with 10 bases between the two ends.

The chain combines TRBV5-1 with TRBJ2-1; possibly TRBD2 for D (5 bases). Trimming shortened V by 2 bases and J by 5 bases, and 14 bases separated the two germline ends. CDR1 is SGHRS and CDR2 is YFSETQ in the germline V gene. This CDR3 has 15 amino acids. This CDR3 reads CASSFNRGTHNEQFF. CDR3 bases: TGCGCCAGCAGCTTTAACCGGGGTACCCACAATGAGCAGTTCTTC.

This chain links TRBV5-1 with TRBJ1-2, with D possibly being TRBD1 (6 bases). This CDR3 contains 14 residues. The V and J ends lost 0 bases and 6 bases respectively, with 12 bases between them. From germline, CDR1 is SGHRS and CDR2 YFSETQ. CDR3 region: CASSLGQGFNGYTF. The CDR3 DNA sequence: TGCGCCAGCAGCTTGGGGCAGGGGTTTAATGGCTACACCTTC.

The V gene is TRBV23-1, the J gene TRBJ2-7; a weak D match, TRBD2 (7 bases). TRBV23-1 is noted as an ORF with a role that remains uncertain. The CDR3 has 14 amino acids. The ends were cut back, 4 bases at V and 2 bases at J, with 12 bases in the middle. The CDR3 loop is CASSPGGKTYEQYF. Written as DNA, the CDR3 is TGCGCCAGCAGTCCGGGGGGCAAGACCTACGAGCAGTACTTC.

This sequence joins TRBV6-5 and TRBJ1-4; a weak D match, TRBD1 (5 bases). V lost 2 bases, J lost 2 bases, and 12 bases lay in between. Per germline, CDR1 MNHEY and CDR2 SVGAGI. The CDR3 runs 16 residues. CDR3 residues: CASSYASTETNEKLFF. In nucleotides, the CDR3 is TGTGCCAGCAGTTACGCCTCGACAGAGACTAATGAAAAACTGTTTTTT.

This chain links TRBV2 with TRBJ1-3; tentatively, D is TRBD1 (5 bases). Per the germline V gene, CDR1 is SNHLY and CDR2 is FYNNEI. The CDR3 consists of 13 residues. Trimming removed 9 bases from V and 1 base from J, with 10 bases in between. The CDR3 region is CARQDGSGNTIYF. The CDR3 bases are TGTGCCAGACAGGATGGATCTGGAAACACCATATATTTT.

This clone showed up just once. The chain recombines TRBV6-1 with TRBJ2-6; no definite D call. The CDR3 sequence is 15 residues long. Deletions cut 2 bases from V and 0 bases from J, with 5 bases between. Germline loops: CDR1 MNHNS, CDR2 SASEGT. The CDR3 loop reads CASSERVSGANVLTF. CDR3 in DNA: TGTGCCAGCAGTGAACGGGTCTCTGGGGCCAACGTCCTGACTTTC.

This clone turned up a few times. The J gene is TRBJ2-1, the V gene TRBV15, with 7 positions matching TRBD2. Germline lookup yields CDR1 LNHNV and CDR2 YYDKDF (reference sequence). The junction had 5 bases not matched to a gene; V was cut back by 3 bases and J by 3 bases. This CDR3 region has 15 residues. This CDR3 is CATSSLAENYNEQFF. As DNA, the CDR3 is TGTGCCACCAGCAGCCTAGCGGAGAACTACAATGAGCAGTTCTTC.

The V and J genes are TRBV5-1 and TRBJ2-5; D gene unclear. CDR1 SGHRS and CDR2 YFSETQ come from the germline V gene. With 1 base removed from V and 3 bases from J, the gap between germline ends came to 7 bases. This CDR3 contains 13 residues. DNA of the CDR3: TGCGCCAGCAGCTTGAACTTCGAAGAGACCCAGTACTTC. This encodes CASSLNFEETQYF.

This clone showed up just a few times. The rearrangement joins TRBV6-5 to TRBJ1-3; 7 bases match TRBD1. Trimming at V came to 4 bases and at J to 4 bases, leaving 7 bases not matched to a gene. Germline V gene lookup returns CDR1 MNHEY and CDR2 SVGAGI. The CDR3 has 15 amino acids. CDR3 sequence: CASSSTGREGNTIYF. The CDR3 DNA follows: TGTGCCAGCAGTTCGACAGGGCGGGAAGGAAACACCATATATTTT.